The 21 T cell receptor beta chains in this list originate from one sample, sequenced in a study of CD8 T cells in Susac syndrome. The RNA, 0.5 to 1 ug, was put through reverse transcription using random hexamers. MiXCR was run by TCRdb on the immunoSEQ multiplex PCR reads, yielding one entry per CDR3 protein. The sample lists over 150,000 distinct CDR3 sequences, roughly 96% occurring once. Specimen: CD4+ T cells from PBMCs. These receptors were obtained from a human donor with multiple sclerosis.

This clonotype was picked up one time. The V gene is TRBV12-3 or TRBV12-4, the J gene TRBJ2-5; D is ambiguous. The CDR3 has 12 amino acids. Trimming pared 5 bases from V and 6 bases from J, leaving 10 bases between. The CDR3 bases are TGTGCCAGCAGTCCCTCCCGTCAGACCCAGTACTTC. It yields the protein CASSPSRQTQYF.

The rearrangement links TRBV2 to TRBJ1-1; D remains unclear. The CDR3 totals 13 residues. Germline lookup yields CDR1 SNHLY and CDR2 FYNNEI. V shed 6 bases and J shed 6 bases, with 14 bases lying between them. The CDR3 spells CASRFTKGAEAFF. The CDR3 DNA reads TGTGCCAGCAGGTTCACAAAGGGCGCTGAAGCTTTCTTT.

V is TRBV30 and J is TRBJ1-6, with 7 nucleotides matching TRBD1. This CDR3 contains 14 residues. Germline assignment: CDR1 GTSNPN and CDR2 SVGIG (reference sequence). With 5 bases clipped from V and 8 bases from J, the junction kept 9 bases outside the gene matches. The CDR3 DNA follows: TGTGCCTGGCAGATAGGACAGGAACATTCACCCCTCCACTTT. It specifies CAWQIGQEHSPLHF.

The chain employs TRBV12-3 or TRBV12-4 and TRBJ2-7; tentatively, D is TRBD2 (5 bases). V shed 3 bases and J shed 2 bases, with 11 bases lying between them. This CDR3 has 14 residues. CDR3 in amino acids: CASSFLRGAYEQYF. The DNA for the CDR3 is TGTGCCAGCAGTTTTCTACGGGGTGCCTACGAGCAGTACTTC.

The chain links TRBV3-1 to TRBJ2-7; weak D call: TRBD1 (5 bases). Trimming cost V 0 bases and J 7 bases, with 10 bases left between them. The CDR3 spans 13 residues. In germline, CDR1 is LGHDT, CDR2 YNNKEL (reference sequence). The CDR3 DNA follows: TGTGCCAGCAGCCAAGATCGACAGCAAGAGCAGTACTTC. As protein: CASSQDRQQEQYF.

This chain links TRBV30 with TRBJ2-1; TRBD2 is a possible D gene (5 bases). The CDR3 runs to 14 residues. Between the trimmed V and J ends, which lost 1 base and 5 bases, there was a span of 12 bases. CDR1 and CDR2 from the germline V gene are GTSNPN and SVGIG (reference sequence). The CDR3 coding sequence is TGTGCCTGGAGTGGGAGGCAACAGAACAATGAGCAGTTCTTC. Encoded protein: CAWSGRQQNNEQFF.

This chain links TRBV7-2 with TRBJ2-3, with D unclear. This CDR3 contains 14 residues. The V gene's germline CDR1 is SGHTA and CDR2 FQGNSA. Trimming left V 6 bases short and J 1 base short, with 11 bases between. CDR3 bases: TGTGCCAGCAGTACCCCCCGGGGCACAGATACGCAGTATTTT. Protein: CASSTPRGTDTQYF.

The rearrangement links TRBV20-1 to TRBJ1-2; D not certain. Germline V lookup: CDR1 DFQATT, CDR2 SNEGSKA (reference sequence). Trimming removed 5 bases from V and 7 bases from J, with 14 bases in between. The CDR3 contains 12 residues. The DNA for the CDR3 is TGCAGTGCTCGTCCCCCCCGGGGTGGCTACACCTTC. Translating gives CSARPPRGGYTF.

The chain couples TRBV30 to TRBJ1-5; perhaps TRBD1 as D (6 bases). V dropped 5 bases and J dropped 2 bases, with 7 bases sitting between them. Per germline, CDR1 GTSNPN and CDR2 SVGIG (reference sequence). The CDR3 extends over 12 amino acids. The CDR3 reads CAWAGGNQPQHF. The CDR3 coding sequence is TGTGCCTGGGCAGGGGGCAATCAGCCCCAGCATTTT.

This clonotype was recorded only once. Here the CDR3 reads CASSARAGDTGELFF. CDR3 sequence (DNA): TGTGCCAGCAGTGCCCGGGCGGGGGACACCGGGGAGCTGTTTTTT. The gene calls are TRBV27 and TRBJ2-2; TRBD2 matches at 7 bases. The V segment lost 5 bases and the J segment 3 bases; nucleotides outside the gene matches: 6. Germline assignment: CDR1 MNHEY and CDR2 SMNVEV (reference sequence). CDR3 length equals 15 residues.

This chain links TRBV30 with TRBJ2-1, with D unclear. The CDR3 loop spans 14 amino acids. Looked up from germline, CDR1 is GTSNPN and CDR2 is SVGIG (reference sequence). Trimming took off 0 bases at V and 3 bases at J, with 9 bases between the two ends. The CDR3 sequence: CAWSVSPYYNEQFF. In DNA, the CDR3 is TGTGCCTGGAGTGTATCCCCCTACTACAATGAGCAGTTCTTC.

The J gene is TRBJ2-5, the V gene TRBV9, with 7 bases matching TRBD1. V lost 2 bases and J lost 2; bases outside the gene matches: 9. The CDR3 covers 16 residues. Looked up from germline, CDR1 is SGDLS and CDR2 is YYNGEE. CDR3 in DNA: TGTGCCAGCAGCGTCGCACCCACGGGACAGCAAGAGACCCAGTACTTC. It encodes CASSVAPTGQQETQYF.

The rearrangement joins TRBV13 to TRBJ1-6; 7 nucleotides match TRBD1. Trimming at V came to 5 bases and at J to 6 bases, leaving 4 bases not matched to a gene. The CDR3 contains 14 residues. Germline loops: CDR1 PRHDT, CDR2 FYEKMQ (reference sequence). The CDR3 DNA sequence: TGTGCCAGCAGCCTTAGGGACAGTAATTCACCCCTCCACTTT. Its protein product is CASSLRDSNSPLHF.

The chain is built from TRBV27 and TRBJ2-7; the match to TRBD1 covers 7 bases. The CDR3 is 13 amino acids. CDR1 MNHEY and CDR2 SMNVEV come from the germline V gene (reference sequence). V lost 7 bases to trimming and J lost 0 bases; unmatched junction nucleotides: 3. Here the CDR3 DNA reads TGTGCCAGCATCGGGACAGCCTCCTACGAGCAGTACTTC. Translating gives CASIGTASYEQYF.

The V and J genes are TRBV5-4 and TRBJ1-2; D gene ambiguous. The germline gives CDR1 SGHNT, CDR2 YYREEE (reference sequence). Trimming left V 0 bases short and J 1 base short, with 13 bases between. This CDR3 contains 16 residues. CDR3: CASSLDPFVGNYGYTF. The CDR3 bases are TGTGCCAGCAGCTTGGACCCCTTTGTGGGTAACTATGGCTACACCTTC.

The rearrangement links TRBV29-1 to TRBJ1-1; TRBD1 might be the D (5 bases). This CDR3 has 13 residues. The germline V gene encodes CDR1 SQVTM and CDR2 ANQGSEA. CDR3 residues: CGGAITGDTEAFF. In DNA form, the CDR3 reads TGCGGCGGGGCGATTACGGGGGACACTGAAGCTTTCTTT.

This chain links TRBV7-9 with TRBJ2-4, with D perhaps assigned TRBD1 or TRBD2 (5 bases each). The V gene lost 7 bases and the J gene lost 9 bases, with 25 bases spanning the gap. The germline V gene has CDR1 SEHNR and CDR2 FQNEAQ (reference sequence). The CDR3 has 16 residues. The CDR3 coding sequence is TGTGCCAGCATCCTCCGGGACCCCGAGGGGCGAAGCATTCAGTACTTC. Translation: CASILRDPEGRSIQYF.

The chain recombines TRBV29-1 with TRBJ1-2, with 12 bases identical to TRBD1. Germline trimming cut 7 bases from V and 6 bases from J; bases unmatched to any gene: 12. The CDR3 runs to 15 residues. Germline V lookup: CDR1 SQVTM, CDR2 ANQGSEA. CDR3 loop: CSAGGQGATKNGYTF. In nucleotides, the CDR3 is TGCAGCGCGGGGGGACAGGGGGCTACTAAGAATGGCTACACCTTC.

This clonotype was seen more than once but under ten times. The chain couples TRBV7-2 to TRBJ2-5, with TRBD1 matching over 8 bases. Trimming took 4 bases from V and 5 from J; bases not matched to a gene: 6. Germline V gene lookup returns CDR1 SGHTA and CDR2 FQGNSA. The CDR3 loop spans 14 amino acids. As DNA, the CDR3 is TGTGCCAGCAGCTCCGGACAGGGATGGGAGACCCAGTACTTC. This translates into CASSSGQGWETQYF.

This chain links TRBV29-1 with TRBJ2-3; possible D gene TRBD1, 6 bases. The V end was cut by 7 bases, the J end by 5 bases, with 13 bases between. Germline CDR1 and CDR2: SQVTM and ANQGSEA. CDR3 length equals 12 residues. The CDR3 is CSGLLTGDTQYF. The CDR3 coding sequence is TGCAGCGGCCTCCTGACAGGAGATACGCAGTATTTT.

This sequence joins TRBV18 and TRBJ2-7, with TRBD2 as a possible D gene (5 bases). The length of the CDR3 is 14 residues. Germline CDR1 is KGHSH and CDR2 is LQKENI. The germline V and J ends were trimmed by 1 base and 4 bases, with 11 bases remaining between them. The chain's CDR3 is CASSPQNGGYEQYF. CDR3 DNA: TGTGCCAGCTCACCACAGAACGGAGGATACGAGCAGTACTTC. The full variable domain, its missing parts supplied by reference TRBV18 and TRBJ2-7, is NAGVMQNPRHLVRRRGQEARLRCSPMKGHSHVYWYRQLPEEGLKFMVYLQKENIIDESGMPKERFSAEFPKEGPSILRIQQVVRGDSAAYFCASSPQNGGYEQYFGPGTRLTVT.